These 6 T cell receptor beta chains share one sample of origin, sequenced in a study of T-cell memory formation after mild COVID-19. TCRdb recomputed calls from the 5' RACE reads with MiXCR, one row per CDR3 protein. Of approximately 210,000 distinct CDR3 sequences listed, approximately 20% are singletons. The sample consisted of PBMCs or a T cell subset sorted from them (not recorded which). Receptors were obtained from an adult woman who had mild COVID-19 (a few samples of this study predate the infection). Cell type and time point are not known.

The chain combines TRBV12-3 or TRBV12-4 with TRBJ2-3; D is tentatively TRBD1 or TRBD2 (5 bases each). The CDR3 sequence is 14 residues long. V was clipped by 4 bases and J by 1 base, with 9 bases between them. The CDR3 DNA follows: TGTGCCAGCAGTTCGCCGGGACGCACAGATACGCAGTATTTT. This gives the protein CASSSPGRTDTQYF.

This clonotype was picked up a small number of times. The rearrangement joins TRBV20-1 to TRBJ1-1; the D is unclear. CDR1 and CDR2 from the germline V gene are DFQATT and SNEGSKA (reference sequence). Deletions cut 1 base from V and 1 base from J, with 10 bases between. The CDR3 extends over 14 amino acids. The CDR3, as DNA: TGCAGTGCTAGAGCGGGCAGTCAGAACACTGAAGCTTTCTTT. Amino acid sequence: CSARAGSQNTEAFF.

The V and J genes are TRBV9 and TRBJ2-3; 8 bases are shared with TRBD2. The CDR3 totals 16 residues. V trimming: 3 bases; J trimming: 6 bases; junction bases outside the gene matches: 12. CDR1 is SGDLS and CDR2 is YYNGEE in the germline V gene. The CDR3 DNA reads TGTGCCAGCAGCGCGTCAGGGGCGGGAGGCTCGGATACGCAGTATTTT. Its translation: CASSASGAGGSDTQYF.

This clonotype was counted only a few times. The J gene is TRBJ1-1, the V gene TRBV7-8; D is ambiguous. The CDR3 runs to 17 residues. Germline-derived CDR1 and CDR2 are SGHVS and FQNEAQ. The V gene lost 3 bases and the J gene lost 0 bases, with 17 bases spanning the gap. The CDR3 protein is CASSLGGLTRMNTEAFF. CDR3 sequence (DNA): TGTGCCAGCAGCTTGGGAGGGTTGACAAGAATGAACACTGAAGCTTTCTTT.

The chain has TRBV5-1 and TRBJ2-7, with 8 nucleotides matching TRBD1. CDR1 is SGHRS, CDR2 YFSETQ, per germline. Trimming removed 0 bases from V and 0 bases from J; junction bases left unmatched: 5. The CDR3 consists of 16 residues. Written as DNA, the CDR3 is TGCGCCAGCAGCTTGGGACAGGGGACGGGCTCCTACGAGCAGTACTTC. Its protein is CASSLGQGTGSYEQYF.

Only a few counts were recorded for this clonotype. V and J are TRBV7-9 and TRBJ2-5; D tentatively fits TRBD1 or TRBD2 (6 bases each). Per the germline V gene, CDR1 is SEHNR and CDR2 is FQNEAQ (reference sequence). V lost 5 bases, J lost 5 bases, and 15 bases lay in between. This CDR3 is built from 14 residues. CDR3 DNA sequence: TGTGCCAGCAGCGTCCTAGGGGGAGGCGAGACCCAGTACTTC. Protein sequence: CASSVLGGGETQYF.